This T cell receptor (beta chain) was captured by sequencing in a study of T cell responses to AZD1222 COVID-19 vaccine. Study outcomes and limitations: Researchers report vaccine-associated CD4 TCRs spanning spike, with dominance at 160-218 and 743-854. Vaccination with two AZD1222 doses was followed by a rise in Spike-specific TCR breadth and depth. The donor cohort was predominantly white British with a female majority, and clonal diversity may have been underestimated. Seropositivity was recorded at baseline in only a handful of AZD1222 recipients.

Comment on this clone: The antigen remains unidentified.

This CDR3 is 12 amino acids long. Germline V gene data show CDR1 as MGHRA and CDR2 as YSYEKL. V was shortened by 10 bases and J by 6 bases, with 15 bases between the two germline ends. TCRdb keeps only in-frame clones here, not all; method: immunoSEQ multiplex PCR. The table shows approximately 90,000 clones, with approximately 90% occurring only once. Sequenced here: peripheral blood, sampled 28 days after the second AZD1222 dose. This sequence was found in an adult who received the AZD1222 COVID-19 vaccine. The V call is TRBV4-1, the J call TRBJ1-2; D gene ambiguous. The CDR3 loop is CATYTTGDGYTF. The DNA for the CDR3 is TGCGCCACCTACACGACGGGTGATGGCTACACCTTC.